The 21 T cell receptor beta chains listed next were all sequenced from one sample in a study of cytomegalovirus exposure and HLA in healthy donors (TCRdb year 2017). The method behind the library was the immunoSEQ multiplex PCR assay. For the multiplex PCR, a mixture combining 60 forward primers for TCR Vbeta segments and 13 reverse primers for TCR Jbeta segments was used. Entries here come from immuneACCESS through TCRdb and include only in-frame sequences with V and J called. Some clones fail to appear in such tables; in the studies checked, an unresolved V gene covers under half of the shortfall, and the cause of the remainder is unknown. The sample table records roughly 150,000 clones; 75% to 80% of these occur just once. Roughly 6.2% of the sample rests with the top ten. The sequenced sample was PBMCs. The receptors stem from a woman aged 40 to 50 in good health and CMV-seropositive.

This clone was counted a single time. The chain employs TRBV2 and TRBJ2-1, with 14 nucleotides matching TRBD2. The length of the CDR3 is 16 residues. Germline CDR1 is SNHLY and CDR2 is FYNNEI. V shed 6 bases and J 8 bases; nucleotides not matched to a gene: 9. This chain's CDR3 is CASRKVGLAGEDEQFF. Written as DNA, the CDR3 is TGTGCCAGCAGGAAAGTGGGACTAGCGGGAGAGGATGAGCAGTTCTTC.

The chain's CDR3 is CASSQVSGQDYNSYEQYF. CDR3 bases: TGTGCCAGCAGCCAGGTTTCTGGACAGGACTACAATTCCTACGAGCAGTACTTC. The chain carries TRBV4-2 and TRBJ2-7; a possible D gene is TRBD1 (7 bases). CDR3 length: 18 amino acids. CDR1 is LGHNA, CDR2 YNFKEQ, per germline. V shed 3 bases and J shed 1 base, with 22 bases lying between them.

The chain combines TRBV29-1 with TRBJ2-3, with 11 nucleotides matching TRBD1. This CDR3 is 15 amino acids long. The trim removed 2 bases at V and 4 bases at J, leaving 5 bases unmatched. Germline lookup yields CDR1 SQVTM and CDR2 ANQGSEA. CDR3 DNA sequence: TGCAGCGTTGAAAAAAAGGGACAGGGGGCAGATACGCAGTATTTT. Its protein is CSVEKKGQGADTQYF.

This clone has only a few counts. For the CDR3, the DNA is TGTGCCAGCAGTGCAGGTACTAACTATGGCTACACCTTC. Translating gives CASSAGTNYGYTF. The chain joins TRBV25-1 to TRBJ1-2; D gene unclear. V lost 4 bases and J 0 bases, leaving 6 bases between the germline ends. CDR3 length equals 13 residues. Germline-derived CDR1 and CDR2 are MGHDK and SYGVNS.

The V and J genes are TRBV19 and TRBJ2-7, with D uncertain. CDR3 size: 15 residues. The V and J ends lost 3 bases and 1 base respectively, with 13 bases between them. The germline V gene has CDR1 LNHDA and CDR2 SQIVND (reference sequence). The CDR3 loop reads CASSIAAHRSYEQYF. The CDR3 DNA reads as TGTGCCAGTAGTATTGCGGCGCATCGGTCCTACGAGCAGTACTTC.

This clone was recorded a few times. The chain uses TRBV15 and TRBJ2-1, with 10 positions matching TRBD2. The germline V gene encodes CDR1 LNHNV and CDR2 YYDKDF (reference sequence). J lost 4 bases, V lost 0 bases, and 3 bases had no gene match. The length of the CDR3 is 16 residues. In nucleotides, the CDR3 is TGTGCCACCAGCAGAGAGACTAGCGGGTATTACAATGAGCAGTTCTTC. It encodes CATSRETSGYYNEQFF. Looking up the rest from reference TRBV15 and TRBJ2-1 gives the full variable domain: DAMVIQNPRYQVTQFGKPVTLSCSQTLNHNVMYWYQQKSSQAPKLLFHYYDKDFNNEADTPDNFQSRRPNTSFCFLDIRSPGLGDTAMYLCATSRETSGYYNEQFFGPGTRLTVL.

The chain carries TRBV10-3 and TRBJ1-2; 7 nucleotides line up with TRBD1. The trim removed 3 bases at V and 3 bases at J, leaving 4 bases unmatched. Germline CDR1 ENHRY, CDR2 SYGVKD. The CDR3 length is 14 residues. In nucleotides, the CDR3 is TGTGCCATCAGTGATTTTGACAGGGACTATGGCTACACCTTC. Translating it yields CAISDFDRDYGYTF.

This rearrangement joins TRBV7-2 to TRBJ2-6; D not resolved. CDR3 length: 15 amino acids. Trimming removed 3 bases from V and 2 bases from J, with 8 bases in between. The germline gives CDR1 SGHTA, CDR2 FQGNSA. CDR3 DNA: TGTGCCAGCAGCTTCCACGGAGCTGGGGCCAACGTCCTGACTTTC. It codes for CASSFHGAGANVLTF.

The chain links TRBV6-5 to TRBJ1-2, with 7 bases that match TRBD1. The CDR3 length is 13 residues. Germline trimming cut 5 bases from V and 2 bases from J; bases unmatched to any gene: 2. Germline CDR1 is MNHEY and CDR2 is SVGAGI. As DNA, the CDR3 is TGTGCCAGCAGTCCAGGGGGGAACTATGGCTACACCTTC. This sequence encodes CASSPGGNYGYTF.

The CDR3 protein is CASSHTGNTEAFF. The CDR3 bases are TGCGCCAGCAGCCACACAGGGAACACTGAAGCTTTCTTT. The chain recombines TRBV5-1 with TRBJ1-1, with a weak D call TRBD1 (5 bases). V lost 4 bases, J lost 1 base, and 8 bases lay in between. This CDR3 spans 13 amino acids. Per the germline V gene, CDR1 is SGHRS and CDR2 is YFSETQ. Full variable domain (missing parts from reference TRBV5-1 and TRBJ1-1): KAGVTQTPRYLIKTRGQQVTLSCSPISGHRSVSWYQQTPGQGLQFLFEYFSETQRNKGNFPGRFSGRQFSNSRSEMNVSTLELGDSALYLCASSHTGNTEAFFGQGTRLTVV.

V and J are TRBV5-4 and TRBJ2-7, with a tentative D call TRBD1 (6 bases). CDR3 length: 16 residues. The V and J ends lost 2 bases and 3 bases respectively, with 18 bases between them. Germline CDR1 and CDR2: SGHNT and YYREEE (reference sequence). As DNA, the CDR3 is TGTGCCAGCAGCTTATCAGGGGCGGTGGGCCTCTACGAGCAGTACTTC. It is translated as CASSLSGAVGLYEQYF.

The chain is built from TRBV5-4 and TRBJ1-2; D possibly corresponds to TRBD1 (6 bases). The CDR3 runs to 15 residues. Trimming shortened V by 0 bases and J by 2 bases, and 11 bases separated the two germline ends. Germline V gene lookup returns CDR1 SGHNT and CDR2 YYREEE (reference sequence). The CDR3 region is CASSLGGTLNYGYTF. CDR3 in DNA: TGTGCCAGCAGCTTGGGTGGGACACTCAACTATGGCTACACCTTC.

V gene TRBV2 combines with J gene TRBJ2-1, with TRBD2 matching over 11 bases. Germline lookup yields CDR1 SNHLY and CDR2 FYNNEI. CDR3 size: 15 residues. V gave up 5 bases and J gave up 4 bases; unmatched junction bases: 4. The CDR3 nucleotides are TGTGCCAGCAGTCTACTAGCGGGAGAATACAATGAGCAGTTCTTC. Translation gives CASSLLAGEYNEQFF.

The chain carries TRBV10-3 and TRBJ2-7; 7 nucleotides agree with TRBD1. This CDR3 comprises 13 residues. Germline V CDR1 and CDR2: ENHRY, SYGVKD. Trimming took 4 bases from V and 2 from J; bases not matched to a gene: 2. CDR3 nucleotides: TGTGCCATCAGTGGGGACAGCGCCTACGAGCAGTACTTC. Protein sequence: CAISGDSAYEQYF.

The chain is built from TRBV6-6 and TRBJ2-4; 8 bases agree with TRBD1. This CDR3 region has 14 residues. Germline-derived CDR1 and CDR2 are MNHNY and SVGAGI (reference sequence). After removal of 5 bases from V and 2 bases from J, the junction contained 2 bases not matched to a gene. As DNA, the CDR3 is TGTGCCAGCAGTGACAGGGGAACCAAAAACATTCAGTACTTC. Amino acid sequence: CASSDRGTKNIQYF.

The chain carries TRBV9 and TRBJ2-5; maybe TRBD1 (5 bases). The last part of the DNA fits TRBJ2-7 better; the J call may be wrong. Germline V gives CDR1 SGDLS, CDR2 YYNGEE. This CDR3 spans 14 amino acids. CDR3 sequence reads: CASSVGGRSYEQYF. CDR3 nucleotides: TGTGCCAGCAGCGTAGGGGGCCGCTCCTACGAGCAGTACTTC.

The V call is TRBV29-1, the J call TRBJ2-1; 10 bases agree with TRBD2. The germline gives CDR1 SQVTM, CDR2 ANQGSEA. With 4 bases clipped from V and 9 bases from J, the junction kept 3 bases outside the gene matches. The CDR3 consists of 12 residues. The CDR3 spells CSVVAGGREQFF. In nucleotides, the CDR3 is TGCAGCGTTGTAGCGGGAGGTCGTGAGCAGTTCTTC.

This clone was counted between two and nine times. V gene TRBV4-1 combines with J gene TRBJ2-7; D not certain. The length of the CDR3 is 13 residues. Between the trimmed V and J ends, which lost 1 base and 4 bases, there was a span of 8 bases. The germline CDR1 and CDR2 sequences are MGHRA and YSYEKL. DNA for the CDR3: TGCGCCAGCAGCCAAGCTGGGCAGTACGAGCAGTACTTC. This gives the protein CASSQAGQYEQYF.

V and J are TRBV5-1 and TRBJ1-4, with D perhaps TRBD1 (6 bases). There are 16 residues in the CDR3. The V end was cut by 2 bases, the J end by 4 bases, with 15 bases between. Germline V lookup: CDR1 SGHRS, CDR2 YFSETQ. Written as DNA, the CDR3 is TGCGCCAGCAGCTTCCAGGGGCCTGAACTTAATGAAAAACTGTTTTTT. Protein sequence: CASSFQGPELNEKLFF.

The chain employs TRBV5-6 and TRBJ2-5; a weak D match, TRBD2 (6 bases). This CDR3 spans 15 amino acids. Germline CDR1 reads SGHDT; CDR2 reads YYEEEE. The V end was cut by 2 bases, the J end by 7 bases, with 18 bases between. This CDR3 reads CASSFDAGRVGTQYF. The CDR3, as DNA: TGTGCCAGCAGCTTTGATGCGGGGCGTGTGGGGACCCAGTACTTC.

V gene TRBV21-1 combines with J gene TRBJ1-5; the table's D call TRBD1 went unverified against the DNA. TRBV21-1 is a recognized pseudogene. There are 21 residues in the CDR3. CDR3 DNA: TGTGCCAGCAGCAAAGCGCCAAGAGGGGACAGGGTTGTGTACAGCAATCAGCCCCAGCATTTT. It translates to CASSKAPRGDRVVYSNQPQHF.